This TCR beta chain was obtained from a study of blood T cell repertoires in COVID-19. The overall study: COVID-19 samples, acute and convalescent, were from the United States, Italy and Spain.

Germline V gene data show CDR1 as MNHEY and CDR2 as SMNVEV (reference sequence). The junction had 7 bases not matched to a gene; V was cut back by 0 bases and J by 5 bases. There are 16 residues in the CDR3. Per the original methods: Estimated nucleated cell counts came from reference gene primer amplification. The table came from immunoSEQ multiplex PCR; TCRdb's copy has only in-frame clones and leaves some out. The V and J calls and clone size come from that table; D and trimming were worked out from the DNA. This sample yields around 75,000 clones, of which about 80% are seen a single time; approximately 12% belongs to the top ten.

The clonotype was recovered from a man aged 45 to 65 with COVID-19, enrolled during active disease. The chain links TRBV27 to TRBJ1-2; 9 nucleotides agree with TRBD1. The sequenced sample consisted of peripheral blood. CDR3 nucleotide sequence: TGTGCCAGCAGTTTATCGCGGGACAGGGTTAGGTATGGCTACACCTTC. Protein product: CASSLSRDRVRYGYTF.